This T cell receptor (beta chain) was retrieved from a study of T cells in Graves' hyperthyroidism and ophthalmopathy. This clonotype appeared a few times. Its matching antigen is unknown. The ends were cut back, 3 bases at V and 1 base at J, with 7 bases in the middle. From germline, CDR1 is SEHNR and CDR2 FQNEAQ (reference sequence). This CDR3 comprises 14 residues. Study-level points and caveats: In blood, most of the thyroid clonotypes expanded above 0.001 were also present. Progression to ophthalmopathy was predicted a median of roughly 6.6 months early.

Newly diagnosed patients aged 18 to 65 had hyperthyroidism of under 2 months' duration. Each diagnosis was grounded in clinical symptoms, serum thyroxine and TRAb, thyroid ultrasound, and orbital computed tomography. Amplified TCR beta CDR3 regions derived from RNA transcripts. The study used the HTBI primer set for a first-round RT-PCR of the TCR CDR3. TCRdb used MiXCR to reprocess the multiplex PCR reads, holding one entry per CDR3 protein. Among some 600,000 distinct CDR3 sequences listed, 46% were seen once. The V call is TRBV7-9, the J call TRBJ1-3; D is ambiguous. This receptor was obtained from a woman in her late teens or twenties with Graves' hyperthyroidism. Sequencing input: peripheral blood or thyroid tissue (not recorded which). DNA of the CDR3: TGTGCCAGCAGCTTGGAACATTCTGGAAACACCATATATTTT. Translated, it gives CASSLEHSGNTIYF.